Each of the 22 T cell receptor beta chains below was sequenced from the same sample in a study of T-cell memory formation after mild COVID-19. One entry per CDR3 protein, called by TCRdb with MiXCR from the 5' RACE reads. The sample carries a few hundred thousand distinct CDR3 sequences, 20% to 25% recorded once. The specimen was PBMCs or a T cell subset sorted from them (not recorded which). The source of these receptors is a man between 18 and 29 years old who had mild COVID-19 (a few samples of this study predate the infection). Cell type and time point are not known.

The chain combines TRBV7-9 with TRBJ1-2; unclear D gene. The V gene's germline CDR1 is SEHNR and CDR2 FQNEAQ (reference sequence). The CDR3 totals 12 residues. Trimming removed 5 bases at V and 8 bases at J, with 12 bases between. This CDR3 is CASSISAGGYTF. CDR3 DNA sequence: TGTGCCAGCAGCATAAGTGCGGGAGGCTACACCTTC.

The chain links TRBV6-1 to TRBJ2-5, with 7 bases aligning to TRBD1. V trimming: 3 bases; J trimming: 2 bases; junction bases outside the gene matches: 3. The V gene's germline CDR1 is MNHNS and CDR2 SASEGT. The CDR3 is made up of 14 amino acids. The CDR3 protein is CASSDGTEQETQYF. In DNA form, the CDR3 reads TGTGCCAGCAGTGATGGGACAGAACAAGAGACCCAGTACTTC.

This clonotype was seen more than once but under ten times. The V gene is TRBV12-3 or TRBV12-4, the J gene TRBJ2-3, with 7 bases lining up with TRBD1. With V trimmed by 5 bases and J by 1 base, 12 bases remained unmatched. This CDR3 comprises 17 residues. CDR3 bases: TGTGCCAGCAGTCCGTCAGGAGGACAGGTGGGCACAGATACGCAGTATTTT. Its protein product is CASSPSGGQVGTDTQYF.

By share, this clonotype counts as medium-sized. Here the CDR3 reads CASRNAQETQYF. CDR3 bases: TGTGCCAGCAGAAACGCCCAAGAGACCCAGTACTTC. V and J are TRBV2 and TRBJ2-5; D unresolved. Germline V gene sequence: CDR1 SNHLY, CDR2 FYNNEI. V shed 6 bases and J shed 1 base, with 6 bases lying between them. The CDR3 runs to 12 residues. The full variable domain, rest sourced from reference TRBV2 and TRBJ2-5, is EPEVTQTPSHQVTQMGQEVILRCVPISNHLYFYWYRQILGQKVEFLVSFYNNEISEKSEIFDDQFSVERPDGSNFTLKIRSTKLEDSAMYFCASRNAQETQYFGPGTRLLVL.

Only a few counts were recorded for this clonotype. Its ends do not fully match the called genes, so a read error is possible. The chain carries TRBV7-2 and TRBJ2-3, with D tentatively TRBD2 (6 bases). This CDR3 contains 14 residues. Per germline, CDR1 SGHTA and CDR2 FQGNSA. CDR3 nucleotides: TGTGCCAGCAGGTTAGGGCTAGCGCAAGATACGCAGTATTTT. Translating it yields CASRLGLAQDTQYF.

This chain connects TRBV6-2 or TRBV6-3 to TRBJ2-5; D unclear. Germline assignment: CDR1 MNHEY and CDR2 SVGEGT. Trimming cost V 4 bases and J 0 bases, with 3 bases left between them. The length of the CDR3 is 12 residues. Here the CDR3 DNA reads TGTGCCAGCAGTTGGAACCAAGAGACCCAGTACTTC. Translation gives CASSWNQETQYF.

V usage is TRBV5-1 and J usage is TRBJ1-2; no clear D. CDR1 is SGHRS and CDR2 is YFSETQ in the germline V gene. The CDR3 runs to 13 residues. V dropped 4 bases and J dropped 8 bases, with 15 bases sitting between them. The CDR3 sequence: CASSPEGEGGYTF. The DNA for the CDR3 is TGCGCCAGCAGCCCCGAGGGAGAAGGCGGCTACACCTTC.

This clonotype was seen a few times. The CDR3 spells CASSGSGGRLQETQYF. Here the CDR3 DNA reads TGTGCCAGCAGCGGTAGCGGGGGGCGGCTCCAAGAGACCCAGTACTTC. The chain uses TRBV9 and TRBJ2-5, with 10 positions matching TRBD2. The germline V gene encodes CDR1 SGDLS and CDR2 YYNGEE. CDR3 length equals 16 residues. The V and J ends lost 3 bases and 1 base, in that order; junction bases with no gene match: 6.

This clonotype was recorded a few times. The genes are TRBV24-1 and TRBJ2-3; D is unresolved. V gave up 4 bases and J gave up 1 base, with 11 bases separating them. The CDR3 is 15 amino acids. Germline V gene lookup returns CDR1 KGHDR and CDR2 SFDVKD. CDR3 bases: TGTGCCACCAGTGAATCCCCGGCCGGCACAGATACGCAGTATTTT. This encodes CATSESPAGTDTQYF.

The chain recombines TRBV15 with TRBJ1-2; no reliable D call. This CDR3 contains 13 residues. V was shortened by 4 bases and J by 4 bases, with 10 bases between the two germline ends. In germline, CDR1 is LNHNV, CDR2 YYDKDF (reference sequence). The CDR3 protein is CATSMGSLYGYTF. The DNA for the CDR3 is TGTGCCACCAGCATGGGCAGTCTCTATGGCTACACCTTC.

This clonotype has more than one count but fewer than ten. The chain links TRBV4-3 to TRBJ2-3; maybe TRBD2 (5 bases). The V gene's germline CDR1 is LGHNA and CDR2 YSLEER. This CDR3 spans 15 amino acids. Trimming removed 4 bases at V and 4 bases at J, with 15 bases between. The CDR3 loop is CASSPGRTRSDTQYF. CDR3 coding DNA: TGCGCCAGCAGCCCGGGAAGGACGCGATCAGATACGCAGTATTTT.

The chain links TRBV4-2 to TRBJ1-6; D gene unclear. CDR1 is LGHNA and CDR2 is YNFKEQ in the germline V gene. V was trimmed by 3 bases and J by 0 bases, leaving 6 bases between them. The CDR3 covers 15 residues. The CDR3 is CASSQWSSYNSPLHF. For the CDR3, the DNA is TGTGCCAGCAGCCAGTGGAGCTCCTATAATTCACCCCTCCACTTT.

The chain recombines TRBV4-1 with TRBJ2-3; TRBD2 matches 13 bases. Germline V gene data show CDR1 as MGHRA and CDR2 as YSYEKL. Trimming at V came to 3 bases and at J to 7 bases, leaving 7 bases not matched to a gene. This CDR3 has 16 residues. The CDR3 spells CASSQGTSGGAYTQYF. The CDR3 DNA reads as TGCGCCAGCAGCCAGGGAACTAGCGGGGGGGCCTATACGCAGTATTTT.

The chain recombines TRBV11-2 with TRBJ2-1; D is perhaps TRBD2 (5 bases). With 5 bases removed from V and 9 bases from J, the gap between germline ends came to 11 bases. Germline V lookup: CDR1 SGHAT, CDR2 FQNNGV. CDR3 length equals 12 residues. The CDR3 DNA follows: TGTGCCAGCAGCCCCTGGGCGGGTGAGCAGTTCTTC. This gives the protein CASSPWAGEQFF.

The rearrangement uses TRBV25-1 and TRBJ1-5, with a weak D call TRBD1 (5 bases). From germline, CDR1 is MGHDK and CDR2 SYGVNS. The CDR3 loop spans 13 amino acids. The V end was cut by 2 bases, the J end by 11 bases, with 13 bases between. The DNA for the CDR3 is TGTGCCAGCAGTGAAGGGGATTTGGGGGCCCAGCATTTT. Protein: CASSEGDLGAQHF.

This clonotype showed up many times. V gene TRBV7-8 combines with J gene TRBJ1-2, with D possibly matching TRBD1 (5 bases). In germline, CDR1 is SGHVS, CDR2 FQNEAQ. The V gene lost 1 base and the J gene lost 6 bases, with 15 bases spanning the gap. There are 15 residues in the CDR3. The CDR3 spells CASSLGTASGHGYTF. For the CDR3, the DNA is TGTGCCAGCAGCTTAGGAACAGCATCGGGGCATGGCTACACCTTC.

The chain employs TRBV6-5 and TRBJ1-1; no clear D gene. Germline assignment: CDR1 MNHEY and CDR2 SVGAGI. This CDR3 comprises 15 residues. V shed 2 bases and J shed 2 bases, with 12 bases lying between them. The CDR3 sequence: CASSYGTVGNTEAFF. The CDR3 bases are TGTGCCAGCAGTTACGGTACAGTGGGAAACACTGAAGCTTTCTTT.

The chain carries TRBV18 and TRBJ2-5; no reliable D call. Trimming shortened V by 3 bases and J by 2 bases, and 10 bases separated the two germline ends. There are 14 residues in the CDR3. Germline V gene data show CDR1 as KGHSH and CDR2 as LQKENI. The CDR3 DNA reads TGTGCCAGCTCACCGATGGGCCTTCAAGAGACCCAGTACTTC. As protein: CASSPMGLQETQYF.

This clonotype occurred a few times. The chain uses TRBV7-2 and TRBJ1-2, with D possibly being TRBD1 (5 bases). Germline loops: CDR1 SGHTA, CDR2 FQGNSA. Trimming took off 5 bases at V and 3 bases at J, with 10 bases between the two ends. The CDR3 length is 13 residues. The CDR3 protein is CASSPRADYGYTF. CDR3 bases: TGTGCCAGCAGCCCCAGGGCGGACTATGGCTACACCTTC.

This clonotype was counted only a few times. The J gene is TRBJ1-2, the V gene TRBV7-2, with 8 bases identical to TRBD1. Germline V CDR1 and CDR2: SGHTA, FQGNSA. Germline trimming cut 0 bases from V and 3 bases from J; bases unmatched to any gene: 3. This CDR3 comprises 15 residues. The CDR3 protein is CASSLARTGYYGYTF. For the CDR3, the DNA is TGTGCCAGCAGCTTAGCGCGGACAGGGTACTATGGCTACACCTTC.

The table lists this clonotype with many counts. The genes are TRBV20-1 and TRBJ1-1; D not certain. The V gene's germline CDR1 is DFQATT and CDR2 SNEGSKA (reference sequence). V was clipped by 3 bases and J by 2 bases, with 7 bases between them. This CDR3 region has 12 residues. The DNA of the CDR3 is TGCAGTGCTAGTGATGTTAACACTGAAGCTTTCTTT. Its translation: CSASDVNTEAFF.

The rearrangement links TRBV4-3 to TRBJ2-3; D may be TRBD1 or TRBD2 (5 bases each). V gave up 0 bases and J gave up 1 base, with 14 bases separating them. Germline CDR1 is LGHNA and CDR2 is YSLEER. The CDR3 extends over 17 amino acids. The CDR3 loop is CASSQDGSGRGTDTQYF. In DNA, the CDR3 is TGCGCCAGCAGCCAAGACGGTTCGGGACGGGGCACAGATACGCAGTATTTT.